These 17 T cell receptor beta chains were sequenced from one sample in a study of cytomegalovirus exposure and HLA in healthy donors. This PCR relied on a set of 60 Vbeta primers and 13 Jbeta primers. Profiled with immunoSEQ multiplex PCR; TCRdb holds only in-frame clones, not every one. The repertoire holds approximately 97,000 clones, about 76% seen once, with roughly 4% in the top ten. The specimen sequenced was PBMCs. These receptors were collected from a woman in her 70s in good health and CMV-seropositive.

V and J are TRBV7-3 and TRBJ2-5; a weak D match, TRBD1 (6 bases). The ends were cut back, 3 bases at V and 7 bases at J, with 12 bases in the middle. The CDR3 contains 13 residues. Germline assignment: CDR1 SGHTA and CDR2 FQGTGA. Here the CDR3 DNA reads TGTGCCAGCAGCTTCGATAGGGGGAGGACCCAGTACTTC. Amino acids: CASSFDRGRTQYF.

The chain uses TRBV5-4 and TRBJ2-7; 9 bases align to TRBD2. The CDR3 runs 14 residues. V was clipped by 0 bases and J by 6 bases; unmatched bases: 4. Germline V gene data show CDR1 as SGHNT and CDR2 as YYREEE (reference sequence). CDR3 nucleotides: TGTGCCAGCAGCTTGGGTTTAGCGGGAGTCGAGCAGTACTTC. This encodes CASSLGLAGVEQYF.

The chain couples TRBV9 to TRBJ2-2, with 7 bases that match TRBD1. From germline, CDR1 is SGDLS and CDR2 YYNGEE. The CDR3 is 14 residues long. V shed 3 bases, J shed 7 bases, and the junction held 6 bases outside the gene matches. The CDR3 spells CASSGQGWGGELFF. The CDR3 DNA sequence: TGTGCCAGCAGCGGACAGGGCTGGGGCGGGGAGCTGTTTTTT.

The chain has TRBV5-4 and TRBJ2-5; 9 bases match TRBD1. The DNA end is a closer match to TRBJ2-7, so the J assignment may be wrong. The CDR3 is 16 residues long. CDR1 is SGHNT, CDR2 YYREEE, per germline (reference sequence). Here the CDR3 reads CASSLFSVPGQGEQYF. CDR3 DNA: TGTGCCAGCAGCTTGTTCTCTGTCCCGGGACAGGGCGAGCAGTACTTC.

CDR3 residues: CASSQETVLWNEQFF. DNA of the CDR3: TGTGCCAGCAGCCAGGAAACAGTACTGTGGAATGAGCAGTTCTTC. This rearrangement joins TRBV4-2 to TRBJ2-1; no reliable D call. The CDR3 totals 15 residues. Germline CDR1 is LGHNA and CDR2 is YNFKEQ. Deletions cut 3 bases from V and 7 bases from J, with 16 bases between.

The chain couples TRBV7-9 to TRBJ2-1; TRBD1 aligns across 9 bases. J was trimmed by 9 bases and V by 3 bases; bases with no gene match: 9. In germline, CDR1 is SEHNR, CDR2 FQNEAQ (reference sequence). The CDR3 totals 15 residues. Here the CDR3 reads CASSLPGTGFGEQFF. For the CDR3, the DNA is TGTGCCAGCAGCTTGCCCGGGACAGGGTTCGGTGAGCAGTTCTTC.

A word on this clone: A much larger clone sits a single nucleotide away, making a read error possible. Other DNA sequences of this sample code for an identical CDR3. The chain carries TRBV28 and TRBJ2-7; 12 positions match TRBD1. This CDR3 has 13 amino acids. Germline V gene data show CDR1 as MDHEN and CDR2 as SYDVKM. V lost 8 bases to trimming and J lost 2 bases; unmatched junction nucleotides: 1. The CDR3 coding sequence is TGTGCCAGCCGGGACAGGGGGCCCTACGAGCAGTACTTC. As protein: CASRDRGPYEQYF.

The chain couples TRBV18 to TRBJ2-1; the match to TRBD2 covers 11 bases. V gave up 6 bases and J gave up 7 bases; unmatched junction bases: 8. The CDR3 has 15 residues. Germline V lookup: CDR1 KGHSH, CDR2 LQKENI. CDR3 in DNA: TGTGCCAGCTCGCAGGGTGCTAGCGGGAGGAATGAGCAGTTCTTC. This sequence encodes CASSQGASGRNEQFF. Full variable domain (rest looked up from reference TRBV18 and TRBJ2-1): NAGVMQNPRHLVRRRGQEARLRCSPMKGHSHVYWYRQLPEEGLKFMVYLQKENIIDESGMPKERFSAEFPKEGPSILRIQQVVRGDSAAYFCASSQGASGRNEQFFGPGTRLTVL.

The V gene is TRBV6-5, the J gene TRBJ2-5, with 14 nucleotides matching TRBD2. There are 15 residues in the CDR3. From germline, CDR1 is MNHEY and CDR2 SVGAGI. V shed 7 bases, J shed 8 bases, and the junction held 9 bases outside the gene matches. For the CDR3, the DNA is TGTGCCAGCAACCCGAGGGGACTAGCGGGAGCTACCCAGTACTTC. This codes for CASNPRGLAGATQYF.

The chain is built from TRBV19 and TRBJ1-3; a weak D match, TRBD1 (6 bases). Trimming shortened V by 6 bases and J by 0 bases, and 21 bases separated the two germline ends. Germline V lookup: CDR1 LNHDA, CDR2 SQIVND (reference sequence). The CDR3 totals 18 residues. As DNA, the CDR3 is TGTGCCAGTAGACCCTGGGGGCGACAGGCGGGCTCTGGAAACACCATATATTTT. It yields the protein CASRPWGRQAGSGNTIYF. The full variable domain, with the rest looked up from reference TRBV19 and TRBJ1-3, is DGGITQSPKYLFRKEGQNVTLSCEQNLNHDAMYWYRQDPGQGLRLIYYSQIVNDFQKGDIAEGYSVSREKKESFPLTVTSAQKNPTAFYLCASRPWGRQAGSGNTIYFGEGSWLTVV.

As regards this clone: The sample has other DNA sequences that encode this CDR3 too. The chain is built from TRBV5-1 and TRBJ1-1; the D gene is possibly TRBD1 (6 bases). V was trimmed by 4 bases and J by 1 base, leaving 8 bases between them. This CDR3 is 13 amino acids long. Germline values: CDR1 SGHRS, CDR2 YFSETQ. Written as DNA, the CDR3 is TGCGCCAGCAGCCCGACAGGGAACACTGAAGCTTTCTTT. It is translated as CASSPTGNTEAFF.

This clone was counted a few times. The CDR3, as DNA: TGCGCCAGCAGCCAATTACAGGGGGGTGAAGCTTTCTTT. Residues: CASSQLQGGEAFF. The rearrangement joins TRBV4-3 to TRBJ1-1, with TRBD1 matching 8 bases. The V gene's germline CDR1 is LGHNA and CDR2 YSLEER. The CDR3 loop spans 13 amino acids. V shed 2 bases and J 7 bases; nucleotides not matched to a gene: 3.

CDR3 DNA sequence: TGCGCCAGCAGCCAATTTACTAGCGCGAGCTCCTACAATGAGCAGTTCTTC. Translation gives CASSQFTSASSYNEQFF. The rearrangement links TRBV4-1 to TRBJ2-1; 7 bases agree with TRBD2. Germline V gene data show CDR1 as MGHRA and CDR2 as YSYEKL. V trimming: 2 bases; J trimming: 0 bases; junction bases outside the gene matches: 7. CDR3 length equals 17 residues.

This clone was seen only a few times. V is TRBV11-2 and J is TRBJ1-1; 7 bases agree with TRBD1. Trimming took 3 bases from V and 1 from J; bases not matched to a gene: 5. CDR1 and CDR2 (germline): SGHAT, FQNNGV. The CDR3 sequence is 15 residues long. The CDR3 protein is CASSLNRGSNTEAFF. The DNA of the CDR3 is TGTGCCAGCAGCTTGAACAGGGGATCGAACACTGAAGCTTTCTTT.

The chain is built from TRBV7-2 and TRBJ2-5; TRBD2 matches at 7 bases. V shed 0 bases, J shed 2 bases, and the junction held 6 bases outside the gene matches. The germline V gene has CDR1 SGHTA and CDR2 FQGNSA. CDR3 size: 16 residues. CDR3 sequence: CASSLAYSSGQETQYF. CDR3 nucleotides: TGTGCCAGCAGCTTAGCGTACTCTAGCGGACAAGAGACCCAGTACTTC.

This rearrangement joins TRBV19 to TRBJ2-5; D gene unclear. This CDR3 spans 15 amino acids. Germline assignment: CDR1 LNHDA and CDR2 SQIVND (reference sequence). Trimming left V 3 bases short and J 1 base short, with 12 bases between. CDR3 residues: CASSISVVAQETQYF. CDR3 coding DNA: TGTGCCAGTAGTATCTCCGTGGTAGCCCAAGAGACCCAGTACTTC.

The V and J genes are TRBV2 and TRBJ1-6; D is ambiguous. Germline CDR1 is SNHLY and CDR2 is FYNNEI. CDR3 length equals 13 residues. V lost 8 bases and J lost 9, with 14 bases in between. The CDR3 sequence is CASVYSEGSPLHF. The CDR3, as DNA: TGTGCCAGCGTCTACAGCGAGGGTTCACCCCTCCACTTT.